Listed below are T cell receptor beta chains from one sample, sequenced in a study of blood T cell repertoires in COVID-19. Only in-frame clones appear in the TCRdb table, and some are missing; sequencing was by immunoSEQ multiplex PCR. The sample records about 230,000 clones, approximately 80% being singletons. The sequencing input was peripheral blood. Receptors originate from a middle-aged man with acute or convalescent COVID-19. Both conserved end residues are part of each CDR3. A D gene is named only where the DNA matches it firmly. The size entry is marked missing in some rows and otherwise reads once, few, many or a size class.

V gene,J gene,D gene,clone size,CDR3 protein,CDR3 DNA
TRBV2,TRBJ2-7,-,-,CASLGLGAYEQYF,TGTGCCAGCTTGGGACTGGGGGCCTACGAGCAGTACTTC
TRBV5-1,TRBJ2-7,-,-,CASSLLRSSYEQYF,TGCGCCAGCAGCCTCCTCCGGTCCTCCTACGAGCAGTACTTC
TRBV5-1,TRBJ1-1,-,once,CASSSQGRGTEAFF,TGCGCCAGCAGCTCACAGGGTCGGGGCACTGAAGCTTTCTTT
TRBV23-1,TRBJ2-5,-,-,CASEAQYF,TGCGCCAGCGAGGCCCAGTACTTC
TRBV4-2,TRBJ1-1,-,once,CASSQSVVNTEAFF,TGTGCCAGCAGCCAGTCAGTGGTGAACACTGAAGCTTTCTTT
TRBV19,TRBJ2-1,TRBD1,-,CASSTGQDRSYNEQFF,TGTGCCAGTAGTACGGGACAGGACCGCTCCTACAATGAGCAGTTCTTC
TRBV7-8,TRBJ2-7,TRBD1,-,CASSQRTGIYEQYF,TGTGCCAGCAGTCAGAGGACAGGGATCTACGAGCAGTACTTC
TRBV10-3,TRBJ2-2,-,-,CAISERGLDGELFF,TGTGCCATCAGTGAGAGGGGGTTGGACGGGGAGCTGTTTTTT
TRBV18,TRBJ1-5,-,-,CASSPSTLSAQPQHF,TGTGCCAGCTCACCATCGACTCTATCCGCTCAGCCCCAGCATTTT
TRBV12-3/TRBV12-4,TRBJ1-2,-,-,CASSTGINYGYTF,TGTGCCAGCAGCACAGGGATTAACTATGGCTACACCTTC
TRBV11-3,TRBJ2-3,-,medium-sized,CASSSQTSGTLLADTQYF,TGTGCCAGCAGCTCTCAAACGTCCGGGACTCTCCTTGCAGATACGCAGTATTTT
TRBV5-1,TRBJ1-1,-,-,CASSLKGEGNTEAFF,TGCGCCAGCAGCTTGAAAGGGGAAGGGAACACTGAAGCTTTCTTT